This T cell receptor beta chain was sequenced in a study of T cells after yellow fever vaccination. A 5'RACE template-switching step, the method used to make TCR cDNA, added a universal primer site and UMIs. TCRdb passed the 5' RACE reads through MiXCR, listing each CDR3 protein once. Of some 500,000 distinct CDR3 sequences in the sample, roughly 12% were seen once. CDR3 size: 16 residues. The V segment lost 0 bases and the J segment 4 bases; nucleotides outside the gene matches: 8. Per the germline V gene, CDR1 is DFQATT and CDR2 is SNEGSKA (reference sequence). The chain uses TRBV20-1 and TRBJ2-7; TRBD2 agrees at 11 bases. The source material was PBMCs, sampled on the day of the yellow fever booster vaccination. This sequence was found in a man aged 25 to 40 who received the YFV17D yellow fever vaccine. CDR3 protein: CSARDPFASGRYEQYF. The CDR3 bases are TGCAGTGCTAGAGATCCCTTTGCTAGCGGGAGGTACGAGCAGTACTTC.